Described below is a single T cell receptor (beta chain) sequence and its context. This entry comes from a study of blood T cell repertoires in COVID-19. At the level of the study: COVID-19 samples from acute and convalescent phases originated in the United States, Italy and Spain.

Germline values: CDR1 KGHSH, CDR2 LQKENI. J was trimmed by 3 bases and V by 3 bases; bases with no gene match: 4. This CDR3 is 15 amino acids long. Everyone who took part was 18 to 89 years old, and they came from over 20 US areas. Participant reports of clinical history set cohort assignment. The method was immunoSEQ multiplex PCR; TCRdb's version includes in-frame clones alone and lacks a portion of them. The sample lists roughly 400,000 clones; 88% were seen once. Sequenced input: PBMCs or T cells enriched from blood (not recorded which). This chain uses TRBV18 with TRBJ2-7, with 11 bases fitting TRBD2. The receptor was derived from a woman between 18 and 29 years old who had been exposed to COVID-19. For the CDR3, the DNA is TGTGCCAGCTCACCCATAGCGGGGGGGAACTACGAGCAGTACTTC. This encodes CASSPIAGGNYEQYF. Drawing the rest from reference TRBV18 and TRBJ2-7, the complete variable domain is NAGVMQNPRHLVRRRGQEARLRCSPMKGHSHVYWYRQLPEEGLKFMVYLQKENIIDESGMPKERFSAEFPKEGPSILRIQQVVRGDSAAYFCASSPIAGGNYEQYFGPGTRLTVT.